The 27 T cell receptor beta chains presented below share a single source sample, sequenced in a study of control samples from healthy donors and cancer patients. Some clones are missing from TCRdb's copy, which holds only in-frame ones; the method was immunoSEQ multiplex PCR. Of some 37,000 clones in the sample, 90% to 95% are singletons; the top ten hold more than 3%. The specimen sequenced was blood. The receptors were gathered from a woman between 45 and 65 years old in good health.

The chain employs TRBV6-5 and TRBJ2-7; tentative D call: TRBD1 (5 bases). The germline V and J ends were trimmed by 5 bases and 5 bases, with 13 bases remaining between them. The CDR3 is made up of 13 amino acids. Germline V gene lookup returns CDR1 MNHEY and CDR2 SVGAGI. DNA of the CDR3: TGTGCCAGCAGTACCCGGTTAGGGGACGAGCAGTACTTC. Translated, it gives CASSTRLGDEQYF.

The rearrangement joins TRBV7-2 to TRBJ2-1; 9 nucleotides match TRBD1. Trimming took 5 bases from V and 4 from J; bases not matched to a gene: 6. Germline lookup yields CDR1 SGHTA and CDR2 FQGNSA. The CDR3 is made up of 15 amino acids. CDR3 residues: CASSQGQGNYNEQFF. The CDR3 nucleotides read TGTGCCAGCAGCCAGGGACAGGGAAATTACAATGAGCAGTTCTTC.

The rearrangement joins TRBV28 to TRBJ2-1; 9 nucleotides line up with TRBD1. Unmatched junction bases numbered 7, after V lost 7 bases and J lost 6 bases. The CDR3 totals 14 residues. CDR1 is MDHEN, CDR2 SYDVKM, per germline. The CDR3 nucleotides read TGTGCCAGCACATACCCGGGACAGGGCAATGAGCAGTTCTTC. Its protein is CASTYPGQGNEQFF.

The CDR3 DNA follows: TGTGCCAGCAGCCGACAGGGGGCTTACACTGAAGCTTTCTTT. Translation: CASSRQGAYTEAFF. The gene calls are TRBV6-2 or TRBV6-3 and TRBJ1-1, with 10 nucleotides matching TRBD1. This CDR3 is 14 amino acids long. V lost 6 bases, J lost 3 bases, and 4 bases stayed unmatched. Germline V gene data show CDR1 as MNHEY and CDR2 as SVGEGT.

This chain joins TRBV7-2 and TRBJ1-3, with D unresolved. The CDR3 has 14 residues. CDR1 is SGHTA, CDR2 FQGNSA, per germline. V lost 1 base to trimming and J lost 1 base, with 5 bases between them. The CDR3 protein is CASSLVLSGNTIYF. For the CDR3, the DNA is TGTGCCAGCAGCTTAGTGCTTTCTGGAAACACCATATATTTT.

The chain combines TRBV28 with TRBJ2-7; unclear D gene. Germline V gene lookup returns CDR1 MDHEN and CDR2 SYDVKM. This CDR3 comprises 14 residues. Trimming removed 3 bases from V and 2 bases from J, with 11 bases in between. The CDR3 bases are TGTGCCAGCAGTTTCCCGGGCCTTACCTACGAGCAGTACTTC. Translation: CASSFPGLTYEQYF.

This clone was detected a few times. This chain connects TRBV4-3 to TRBJ1-4, with D hard to call. V was cut by 5 bases and J by 0 bases, with 13 bases left in between. Germline CDR1 is LGHNA and CDR2 is YSLEER. The CDR3 consists of 16 residues. The CDR3 nucleotides are TGCGCCAGCAGCACATACTCGGGAACAACTAATGAAAAACTGTTTTTT. It yields the protein CASSTYSGTTNEKLFF.

About this clone: Other nucleotide sequences in the sample specify the same CDR3. The chain joins TRBV7-2 to TRBJ1-1; unclear D gene. The V gene lost 4 bases and the J gene lost 4 bases, with 7 bases spanning the gap. There are 12 residues in the CDR3. CDR1 and CDR2 from the germline V gene are SGHTA and FQGNSA. CDR3 residues: CASSSRGTEAFF. Here the CDR3 DNA reads TGTGCCAGCAGCTCCCGGGGCACTGAAGCTTTCTTT. The entire variable domain, with the rest obtained from reference TRBV7-2 and TRBJ1-1, is as follows: GAGVSQSPSNKVTEKGKDVELRCDPISGHTALYWYRQSLGQGLEFLIYFQGNSAPDKSGLPSDRFSAERTGGSVSTLTIQRTQQEDSAVYLCASSSRGTEAFFGQGTRLTVV.

The chain carries TRBV18 and TRBJ1-6; D is perhaps TRBD1 (5 bases). V was shortened by 7 bases and J by 9 bases, with 16 bases between the two germline ends. This CDR3 is built from 14 residues. Germline V gene lookup returns CDR1 KGHSH and CDR2 LQKENI. CDR3 DNA sequence: TGTGCCAGCTTGGGGATGAGGGGTGGTTCACCCCTCCACTTT. Translating gives CASLGMRGGSPLHF.

V gene TRBV30 combines with J gene TRBJ2-2, with D perhaps matching TRBD1 or TRBD2 (5 bases each). The CDR3 has 14 residues. Per germline, CDR1 GTSNPN and CDR2 SVGIG (reference sequence). Trimming shortened V by 4 bases and J by 9 bases, and 18 bases separated the two germline ends. This chain's CDR3 is CAWTGLLGSRELFF. CDR3 nucleotide sequence: TGTGCCTGGACGGGGCTCTTGGGGTCCAGGGAGCTGTTTTTT.

J is TRBJ2-4 and V is TRBV28; unclear D gene. Trimming shortened V by 6 bases and J by 0 bases, and 18 bases separated the two germline ends. Germline V CDR1 and CDR2: MDHEN, SYDVKM. The CDR3 length is 17 residues. CDR3 DNA: TGTGCCAGCAGGTCCAACCCCGGTAACCTAGCCAAAAACATTCAGTACTTC. Encoded protein: CASRSNPGNLAKNIQYF.

The chain has TRBV6-6 and TRBJ1-1; 8 nucleotides match TRBD1. The length of the CDR3 is 15 residues. The germline CDR1 and CDR2 sequences are MNHNY and SVGAGI (reference sequence). J lost 6 bases, V lost 6 bases, and 12 bases had no gene match. CDR3 amino acids: CASRMAGQAGSEAFF. The CDR3, as DNA: TGTGCCAGCAGAATGGCGGGACAGGCCGGCTCTGAAGCTTTCTTT.

The chain has TRBV5-7 and TRBJ1-4; D is perhaps TRBD1 (5 bases). TRBV5-7 qualifies as an ORF whose function is uncertain. CDR3 length equals 15 residues. V shed 0 bases and J shed 8 bases, with 14 bases lying between them. CDR3 region: CASSLAGAASEKLFF. The CDR3 DNA reads TGTGCCAGCAGCTTGGCCGGGGCAGCAAGCGAAAAACTGTTTTTT.

The V call is TRBV5-1, the J call TRBJ2-1; D call uncertain. Germline assignment: CDR1 SGHRS and CDR2 YFSETQ. The V end was cut by 3 bases, the J end by 8 bases, with 9 bases between. This CDR3 has 12 residues. This chain's CDR3 is CASSWMGYEQFF. CDR3 nucleotide sequence: TGCGCCAGCAGCTGGATGGGGTATGAGCAGTTCTTC. Filled out from reference TRBV5-1 and TRBJ2-1, the complete variable domain reads KAGVTQTPRYLIKTRGQQVTLSCSPISGHRSVSWYQQTPGQGLQFLFEYFSETQRNKGNFPGRFSGRQFSNSRSEMNVSTLELGDSALYLCASSWMGYEQFFGPGTRLTVL.

This clone appeared a single time. The rearrangement uses TRBV5-6 and TRBJ2-1; no definite D call. The CDR3 runs to 11 residues. In germline, CDR1 is SGHDT, CDR2 YYEEEE. V dropped 3 bases and J dropped 6 bases, with 4 bases sitting between them. The CDR3 DNA reads as TGTGCCAGCAGCTCGACCAATGAGCAGTTCTTC. This translates into CASSSTNEQFF. The full variable domain, in which reference TRBV5-6 and TRBJ2-1 provide the parts outside the CDR3, is DAGVTQSPTHLIKTRGQQVTLRCSPKSGHDTVSWYQQALGQGPQFIFQYYEEEERQRGNFPDRFSGHQFPNYSSELNVNALLLGDSALYLCASSSTNEQFFGPGTRLTVL.

The V gene is TRBV4-3, the J gene TRBJ2-7; D tentatively reads TRBD1 or TRBD2 (5 bases each). This CDR3 comprises 13 residues. V was cut by 6 bases and J by 3 bases, with 12 bases left in between. Per germline, CDR1 LGHNA and CDR2 YSLEER. CDR3: CASSPGTHYEQYF. The CDR3 region has the DNA TGCGCCAGCAGTCCCGGGACCCACTACGAGCAGTACTTC.

This clone has a handful of counts. This rearrangement joins TRBV7-9 to TRBJ1-1, with 7 bases that match TRBD1. The germline V gene has CDR1 SEHNR and CDR2 FQNEAQ (reference sequence). The J segment lost 6 bases and the V segment lost 5 bases, leaving 6 bases of the junction unmatched. CDR3 length: 13 residues. CDR3 DNA sequence: TGTGCCAGCAGCGGACGACAGGGCGCTGAAGCTTTCTTT. Translating gives CASSGRQGAEAFF.

This chain connects TRBV19 to TRBJ1-1, with a weak D call TRBD1 (6 bases). This CDR3 contains 14 residues. Germline CDR1 is LNHDA and CDR2 is SQIVND (reference sequence). The V and J ends lost 8 bases and 7 bases respectively, with 20 bases between them. The CDR3 reads CASGGRTATFEAFF. In DNA, the CDR3 is TGTGCCAGTGGTGGTCGGACAGCCACCTTTGAAGCTTTCTTT.

CDR3: CASSFRPMSEQYF. Here the CDR3 DNA reads TGTGCCAGCAGTTTCCGTCCCATGTCCGAGCAGTACTTC. The rearrangement links TRBV12-3 or TRBV12-4 to TRBJ2-7, with D uncertain. Between the trimmed V and J ends, which lost 3 bases and 6 bases, there was a span of 12 bases. This CDR3 is 13 amino acids long.

This sequence joins TRBV19 and TRBJ1-1; D is possibly TRBD1 (5 bases). V was shortened by 5 bases and J by 4 bases, with 17 bases between the two germline ends. This CDR3 contains 15 residues. The germline gives CDR1 LNHDA, CDR2 SQIVND (reference sequence). The CDR3: CASSQAVAGGTEAFF. CDR3 sequence (DNA): TGTGCCAGTAGTCAGGCCGTCGCGGGGGGCACTGAAGCTTTCTTT.

The chain recombines TRBV18 with TRBJ1-1, with D tentatively TRBD1 (6 bases). Trimming pared 3 bases from V and 8 bases from J, leaving 7 bases between. The CDR3 is made up of 11 amino acids. The germline V gene has CDR1 KGHSH and CDR2 LQKENI. CDR3 in DNA: TGTGCCAGCTCACCGGGGGCCGAAGCTTTCTTT. Translated, it gives CASSPGAEAFF.

The chain uses TRBV9 and TRBJ2-2, with D maybe TRBD2 (6 bases). V was cut by 0 bases and J by 2 bases, with 8 bases left in between. From germline, CDR1 is SGDLS and CDR2 YYNGEE. The CDR3 totals 15 residues. The chain's CDR3 is CASSVGAGNTGELFF. The CDR3 DNA reads TGTGCCAGCAGCGTAGGGGCGGGAAACACCGGGGAGCTGTTTTTT.

The chain joins TRBV12-5 to TRBJ2-7; no clear D gene. Germline-derived CDR1 and CDR2 are LGHNT and FRNRAP. CDR3 size: 13 residues. Trimming took 1 base from V and 3 from J, leaving 7 bases between them. The CDR3 protein is CASGLGAVYEQYF. CDR3 DNA: TGTGCTAGTGGTTTGGGGGCGGTCTACGAGCAGTACTTC.

V and J are TRBV28 and TRBJ1-5; TRBD1 agrees at 9 bases. Germline V lookup: CDR1 MDHEN, CDR2 SYDVKM. CDR3 size: 16 residues. J lost 1 base, V lost 8 bases, and 9 bases had no gene match. The CDR3 nucleotides read TGTGCCAGCGGACGAACAGGGGGCTGGAGCAATCAGCCCCAGCATTTT. Translation gives CASGRTGGWSNQPQHF.

V gene TRBV28 combines with J gene TRBJ1-5, with unresolved D. Trimming removed 1 base from V and 3 bases from J, with 10 bases in between. Looked up from germline, CDR1 is MDHEN and CDR2 is SYDVKM. The CDR3 is made up of 15 amino acids. The CDR3 loop is CASSLSRELNQPQHF. The CDR3 DNA sequence: TGTGCCAGCAGTTTATCGAGGGAACTCAATCAGCCCCAGCATTTT.

This clone was detected only once. This sequence joins TRBV9 and TRBJ2-3; D gene unclear. Germline-derived CDR1 and CDR2 are SGDLS and YYNGEE. The CDR3 is 14 residues long. The V gene lost 0 bases and the J gene lost 7 bases, with 12 bases spanning the gap. The CDR3 reads CASSVDSNPNTQYF. CDR3 DNA sequence: TGTGCCAGCAGCGTAGATTCTAATCCTAATACGCAGTATTTT.

The V call is TRBV19, the J call TRBJ2-2; D is possibly TRBD1 or TRBD2 (5 bases each). The V gene's germline CDR1 is LNHDA and CDR2 SQIVND (reference sequence). Deletions cut 5 bases from V and 4 bases from J, with 11 bases between. CDR3 size: 14 residues. CDR3 sequence reads: CASSPGTSTGELFF. The CDR3 nucleotides are TGTGCCAGTAGTCCCGGGACCTCCACCGGGGAGCTGTTTTTT.